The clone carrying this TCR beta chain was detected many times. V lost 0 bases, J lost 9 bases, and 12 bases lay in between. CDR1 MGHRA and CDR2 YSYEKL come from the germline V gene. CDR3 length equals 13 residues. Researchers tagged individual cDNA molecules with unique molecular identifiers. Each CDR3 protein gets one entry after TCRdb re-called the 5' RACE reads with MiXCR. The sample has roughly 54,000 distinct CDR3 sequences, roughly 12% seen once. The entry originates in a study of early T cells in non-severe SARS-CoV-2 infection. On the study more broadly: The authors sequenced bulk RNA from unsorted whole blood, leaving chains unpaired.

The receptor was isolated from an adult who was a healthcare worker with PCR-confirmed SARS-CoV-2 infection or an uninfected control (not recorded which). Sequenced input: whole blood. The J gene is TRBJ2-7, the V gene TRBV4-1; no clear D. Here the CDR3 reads CASSQDPREVQYF. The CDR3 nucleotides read TGCGCCAGCAGCCAAGATCCCCGAGAAGTGCAGTACTTC.